This T cell receptor (beta chain) was sequenced in a study of T-cell reconstitution after alpha-beta-depleted transplantation in children. Study results and caveats: A year post-transplant, T-cell counts and diversity derived mostly from newly produced T cells.

Using unique molecular identifiers, the investigators prepared the TCRbeta library. Each CDR3 protein gets one entry after TCRdb re-called the PCR reads with MiXCR. This table has 600,000 or so distinct CDR3 sequences, roughly 24% appearing once. V lost 3 bases and J 0 bases, leaving 10 bases between the germline ends. CDR3 length equals 14 residues. CDR1 and CDR2 (germline): SQVTM, ANQGSEA. The table lists this clonotype with many counts. Its cognate antigen is unknown. The origin of this receptor is a boy in the first two years of life who had a stem cell transplant for acute myeloid leukemia, so the T cells may come from the graft donor. The starting material was PBMCs, mostly from graft donor cells, obtained 360 days after TCRalphabeta/CD19-depleted stem cell transplant. V and J are TRBV29-1 and TRBJ2-3; D unresolved. CDR3 nucleotide sequence: TGCAGCGTTGAGGCTATCCAGAGCACAGATACGCAGTATTTT. Its translation: CSVEAIQSTDTQYF.